Here is one T cell receptor (beta chain) with its context. Its antigen is unidentified. Produced via immunoSEQ multiplex PCR; TCRdb's table is partial and in-frame only. The table has roughly 76,000 clones, around nine tenths seen once. This entry belongs to a study of OX40 agonist ivuxolimab in advanced cancers. Across the study: Partial responses were achieved by three patients, of whom one had hepatocellular carcinoma and two had cutaneous melanoma.

This CDR3 contains 19 residues. The germline V gene encodes CDR1 SGHNT and CDR2 YYREEE (reference sequence). Trimming took 0 bases from V and 4 from J; bases not matched to a gene: 17. Study-level results: There was clonal expansion of CD4+ and CD8+ blood T cells by week 6 at 0.1 to 3.0 mg/kg. Determination of antigen specificity was not performed for the expanded peripheral T cells. Relative to CD4+, CD8+ T cells held more expanded clones on average.

Sequenced here: CD4+ or CD8+ T cells sorted from blood, sampled in a trial of the OX40 agonist ivuxolimab. This chain uses TRBV5-4 with TRBJ2-3; 7 nucleotides match TRBD2. The source of this sequence is an adult with an advanced solid tumor such as melanoma, head and neck, liver or kidney cancer. The CDR3 DNA follows: TGTGCCAGCAGCTTGGACAAAGCGATCGGCGGGAGCTCAGCAGATACGCAGTATTTT. This gives the protein CASSLDKAIGGSSADTQYF.